This T cell receptor beta chain emerged from a study of CD8 T cells in Susac syndrome. This clonotype was picked up one time. This CDR3 has 18 residues. Per the germline V gene, CDR1 is SGHRS and CDR2 is YFSETQ. After removal of 5 bases from V and 4 bases from J, the junction contained 16 bases not matched to a gene. With random hexamers, reverse transcription was performed on roughly 0.5 to 1 ug of RNA. TCRdb independently ran MiXCR on the immunoSEQ multiplex PCR reads; one entry per CDR3 protein. The sample gives about 120,000 distinct CDR3 sequences, roughly 95% of which show up once; 0.12% to 0.15% is in the top ten.

The clonotype originates from a human donor with Susac syndrome. The sample was CD4+ T cells from PBMCs. The chain employs TRBV5-1 and TRBJ2-3; TRBD2 agrees at 10 bases. CDR3 DNA sequence: TGCGCCAGCAGATTGTGGCGGCTAGCGGGAGAGGGGGCAGATACGCAGTATTTT. This codes for CASRLWRLAGEGADTQYF.